The T cell receptor beta chain under discussion was sequenced for a study of T cell responses to AZD1222 COVID-19 vaccine. This table comes from immunoSEQ multiplex PCR, and its TCRdb copy is limited to in-frame clones, with some not included. The data contain about 130,000 clones, about 90% of them singletons. The CDR3 covers 17 residues. After removal of 7 bases from V and 4 bases from J, the junction contained 10 bases not matched to a gene. Germline CDR1 reads SGHAT; CDR2 reads FQNNGV. The study's findings and limits: As reported, nearly half of all spike-specific TCRs target variant regions that are unmutated. Vaccine-related CD4 TCRs covered spike, predominating at 160-218 and 743-854. The breadth and depth of Spike-specific TCRs increased once two AZD1222 doses had been given.

With respect to this clone: The antigen remains undetermined.

The input for sequencing was peripheral blood, taken on day 0 of AZD1222 vaccination. This TCR came from an adult in good health. The chain joins TRBV11-2 to TRBJ1-4; 12 positions match TRBD1. The CDR3 loop is CASNGRDRGRDNEKLFF. In nucleotides, the CDR3 is TGTGCCAGCAACGGTCGGGACAGGGGGCGAGATAATGAAAAACTGTTTTTT.